These 14 T cell receptor beta chains share one sample of origin, sequenced in a study of early T cells in non-severe SARS-CoV-2 infection. MiXCR was run by TCRdb on the 5' RACE reads, yielding one entry per CDR3 protein. The sample contains around 30,000 distinct CDR3 sequences, about 5% of which appear only once. Sample: whole blood. All receptors come from an adult who was a healthcare worker with PCR-confirmed SARS-CoV-2 infection or an uninfected control (not recorded which).

This chain connects TRBV5-8 to TRBJ1-1; D perhaps matches TRBD1 (6 bases). V lost 1 base, J lost 0 bases, and 7 bases lay in between. The germline V gene encodes CDR1 SGHTS and CDR2 YDEGEE. This CDR3 has 14 amino acids. The CDR3, as DNA: TGTGCCAGCAGCTTGACAGGGATGAACACTGAAGCTTTCTTT. Protein: CASSLTGMNTEAFF.

About this clonotype itself: A much larger clone lies one base from this, so it may be a read error. The chain carries TRBV11-2 and TRBJ2-3; the D is unclear. CDR3 length equals 15 residues. V was cut by 11 bases and J by 0 bases, with 18 bases left in between. The germline V gene encodes CDR1 SGHAT and CDR2 FQNNGV. The CDR3 spells CAGKGLAASTDTQYF. The CDR3 region has the DNA TGTGCCGGCAAGGGCTTGGCGGCCAGCACAGATACGCAGTATTTT.

This clonotype was counted many times. The chain employs TRBV20-1 and TRBJ2-3; 14 nucleotides match TRBD2. The J segment lost 3 bases and the V segment lost 6 bases, leaving 5 bases of the junction unmatched. CDR1 is DFQATT and CDR2 is SNEGSKA in the germline V gene (reference sequence). The CDR3 totals 15 residues. CDR3 sequence reads: CSAQWTSGGTDTQYF. The CDR3 region has the DNA TGCAGTGCCCAATGGACTAGCGGGGGGACAGATACGCAGTATTTT.

This clonotype was counted ten times or more. This sequence joins TRBV6-2 or TRBV6-3 and TRBJ2-3; D possibly uses TRBD1 or TRBD2 (6 bases each). This CDR3 is built from 15 residues. V was clipped by 4 bases and J by 2 bases, with 13 bases between them. Germline V gives CDR1 MNHEY, CDR2 SVGEGT. The CDR3: CASSFFGGHTDTQYF. CDR3 sequence (DNA): TGTGCCAGCAGTTTTTTTGGGGGGCACACAGATACGCAGTATTTT.

This clonotype has at least ten counts. This chain links TRBV3-1 with TRBJ1-2; no firm D call. This CDR3 comprises 13 residues. V was cut by 2 bases and J by 8 bases, with 12 bases left in between. CDR1 LGHDT and CDR2 YNNKEL come from the germline V gene (reference sequence). CDR3 sequence: CASSQYSGDGYTF. The DNA of the CDR3 is TGTGCCAGCAGCCAATATTCCGGAGACGGCTACACCTTC.

This clonotype was detected many times. J is TRBJ1-4 and V is TRBV12-3 or TRBV12-4; TRBD1 aligns across 8 bases. This CDR3 has 16 amino acids. Trimming took 2 bases from V and 5 from J; bases not matched to a gene: 7. CDR3 bases: TGTGCCAGCAGTTTACAGACAGGGGCCCTGAATGAAAAACTGTTTTTT. Translated: CASSLQTGALNEKLFF.

The table lists this clonotype with many counts. J is TRBJ1-1 and V is TRBV20-1; tentatively, D is TRBD1 (6 bases). Trimming pared 1 base from V and 1 base from J, leaving 10 bases between. The CDR3 has 14 residues. Germline V gene data show CDR1 as DFQATT and CDR2 as SNEGSKA (reference sequence). Written as DNA, the CDR3 is TGCAGTGCTAGAGCCCAGGACAGGAACACTGAAGCTTTCTTT. This gives the protein CSARAQDRNTEAFF.

The sample holds many counts of this clonotype. The chain combines TRBV24-1 with TRBJ2-7; TRBD1 is a possible D gene (6 bases). V dropped 5 bases and J dropped 1 base, with 20 bases sitting between them. The germline gives CDR1 KGHDR, CDR2 SFDVKD. The CDR3 consists of 17 residues. For the CDR3, the DNA is TGTGCCACCAGTGCCCCCCAGGGGCCAGGGAGTTCCTACGAGCAGTACTTC. This codes for CATSAPQGPGSSYEQYF.

V and J are TRBV20-1 and TRBJ2-1; a weak D match, TRBD2 (5 bases). Deletions cut 2 bases from V and 9 bases from J, with 20 bases between. CDR1 DFQATT and CDR2 SNEGSKA come from the germline V gene (reference sequence). CDR3 length: 15 residues. CDR3 in amino acids: CSARRPEGPDVEQFF. DNA for the CDR3: TGCAGTGCTAGACGTCCCGAGGGCCCCGACGTTGAGCAGTTCTTC.

This clonotype appeared many times. This chain's CDR3 is CSVVEVSGTDTQYF. The CDR3 DNA is TGCAGCGTTGTGGAGGTGTCGGGCACAGATACGCAGTATTTT. This sequence joins TRBV29-1 and TRBJ2-3; TRBD2 might be the D (5 bases). Trimming took 4 bases from V and 1 from J, leaving 12 bases between them. This CDR3 is built from 14 residues. The germline V gene has CDR1 SQVTM and CDR2 ANQGSEA.

There are many counts of this clonotype. The chain carries TRBV19 and TRBJ2-5; no clear D gene. This CDR3 is built from 13 residues. V was clipped by 2 bases and J by 5 bases, with 9 bases between them. Germline CDR1 LNHDA, CDR2 SQIVND (reference sequence). DNA for the CDR3: TGTGCCAGTAGTATATCGGGCAGGGAGACCCAGTACTTC. Translated: CASSISGRETQYF.

The V call is TRBV11-2, the J call TRBJ1-1, with a possible D match to TRBD1 (6 bases). V lost 5 bases to trimming and J lost 2 bases, with 18 bases between them. The CDR3 consists of 16 residues. The germline CDR1 and CDR2 sequences are SGHAT and FQNNGV. The chain's CDR3 is CASSPGTGTRNTEAFF. The CDR3 region has the DNA TGTGCCAGCAGCCCCGGAACAGGGACTCGAAACACTGAAGCTTTCTTT.

This clonotype occurred many times. The chain uses TRBV28 and TRBJ2-1; 11 bases are a match to TRBD2. CDR1 MDHEN and CDR2 SYDVKM come from the germline V gene. The ends lost 6 bases at V and 7 bases at J; junction bases unmatched: 8. The CDR3 is 15 amino acids. The CDR3 sequence: CASRATSGSRNEQFF. CDR3 DNA sequence: TGTGCCAGCAGGGCCACTAGCGGGAGTAGAAATGAGCAGTTCTTC.

Ten or more counts support this clonotype. This chain connects TRBV18 to TRBJ1-5, with D possibly matching TRBD1 (6 bases). Germline V gene data show CDR1 as KGHSH and CDR2 as LQKENI. Trimming shortened V by 3 bases and J by 3 bases, and 9 bases separated the two germline ends. The CDR3 spans 14 residues. CDR3 DNA sequence: TGTGCCAGCTCACCGGGGGGCCTCAATCAGCCCCAGCATTTT. This codes for CASSPGGLNQPQHF. The full variable domain, in which reference TRBV18 and TRBJ1-5 provide the parts outside the CDR3, is NAGVMQNPRHLVRRRGQEARLRCSPMKGHSHVYWYRQLPEEGLKFMVYLQKENIIDESGMPKERFSAEFPKEGPSILRIQQVVRGDSAAYFCASSPGGLNQPQHFGDGTRLSIL.